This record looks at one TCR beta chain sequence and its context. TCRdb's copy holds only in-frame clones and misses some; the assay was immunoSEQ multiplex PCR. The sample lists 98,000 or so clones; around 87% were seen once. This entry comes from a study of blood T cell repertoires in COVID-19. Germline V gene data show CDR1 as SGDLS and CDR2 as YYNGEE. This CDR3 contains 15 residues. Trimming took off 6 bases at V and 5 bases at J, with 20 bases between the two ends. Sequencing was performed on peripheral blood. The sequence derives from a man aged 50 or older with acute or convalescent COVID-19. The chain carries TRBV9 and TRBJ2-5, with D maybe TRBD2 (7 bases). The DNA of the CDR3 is TGTGCCAGCACCCCGGGGCTCGGGGGGCGGGAGACCCAGTACTTC. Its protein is CASTPGLGGRETQYF.